The sequence of this TCR beta chain was determined in a study of blood T cell repertoires in COVID-19. Across the whole study: COVID-19 samples collected from the United States, Italy and Spain covered acute and convalescent phases. Sample material is recorded as cDNA or gDNA derived from T cells, B-cell-depleted T cells, or PBMCs.

In the original workflow: Reference gene primers were amplified, and this amplification served to estimate nucleated cell counts. The protocol was immunoSEQ multiplex PCR, while the TCRdb copy is restricted to in-frame clones and leaves out a portion. The V and J calls and clone size are taken from that table; D and trimming were inferred from the DNA. The data hold about 160,000 clones, with 87% observed a single time. V was cut by 0 bases and J by 3 bases, with 9 bases left in between. Germline-derived CDR1 and CDR2 are SGHRS and YFSETQ. This CDR3 comprises 15 residues. This chain connects TRBV5-1 to TRBJ2-2; tentative D call: TRBD1 (6 bases). This clonotype was obtained from a woman between 55 and 75 years old who had recovered from COVID-19. The sample comprised peripheral blood. The DNA of the CDR3 is TGCGCCAGCAGCTTGGCTGGGGGCCACACCGGGGAGCTGTTTTTT. This sequence encodes CASSLAGGHTGELFF.